This T cell receptor beta chain is from a study of blood T cell repertoires in COVID-19. Study summary: Specimens from acute and convalescent COVID-19 originated in the United States, Italy and Spain. Sample material is recorded as cDNA or gDNA derived from T cells, B-cell-depleted T cells, or PBMCs.

Seattle patients were enrolled while actively infected and followed longitudinally. Germline CDR1 reads SQVTM; CDR2 reads ANQGSEA. The germline V and J ends were trimmed by 7 bases and 5 bases, with 14 bases remaining between them. There are 12 residues in the CDR3. In the original processing: Quantification of nucleated cells was approximated via reference gene primer amplification. Sequencing was performed with immunoSEQ multiplex PCR; in TCRdb, only in-frame clones are kept and a portion is missing. The DNA gave D and trimming, while V, J and clone size come from that table. Altogether approximately 210,000 clones are present, more than 80% being singletons, with the ten largest covering approximately 8%. This clone occurred once.

V usage is TRBV29-1 and J usage is TRBJ1-2; tentative D call: TRBD1 (6 bases). Sequenced: peripheral blood. The clonotype comes from a woman aged 80 or over with COVID-19, enrolled during active disease. CDR3 sequence: CSAVGGGYGYTF. CDR3 bases: TGCAGCGCAGTAGGGGGGGGATATGGCTACACCTTC.